These 25 T cell receptor beta chains were all obtained from the same sample, sequenced in a study of siplizumab effects on memory and regulatory T cells. Some clones are missing from TCRdb's copy, which holds only in-frame ones; the method was immunoSEQ multiplex PCR. This table holds approximately 75,000 clones, approximately 93% found once. The sample was CD8+ T cells sorted from blood. The receptors shown here come from a human donor in good health.

The table lists this clone with a few counts. The V gene is TRBV19, the J gene TRBJ1-6, with D possibly TRBD1 on 5 matching bases. CDR3 length: 15 residues. Germline CDR1 reads LNHDA; CDR2 reads SQIVND (reference sequence). The germline V and J ends were trimmed by 3 bases and 0 bases, with 6 bases remaining between them. CDR3 amino acids: CASSIGGSYNSPLHF. CDR3 DNA: TGTGCCAGTAGTATCGGGGGCTCCTATAATTCACCCCTCCACTTT.

The CDR3 DNA reads as TGTGCCAGCAGTTTAGGAGGGGGTGGGGGATGGAACACTGAAGCTTTCTTT. Its protein is CASSLGGGGGWNTEAFF. The V and J genes are TRBV27 and TRBJ1-1; D perhaps matches TRBD1 (6 bases). The V gene lost 2 bases and the J gene lost 1 base, with 17 bases spanning the gap. Germline V lookup: CDR1 MNHEY, CDR2 SMNVEV (reference sequence). CDR3 size: 17 residues.

The chain links TRBV21-1 to TRBJ1-2. TRBV21-1 is shown as a pseudogene. This CDR3 region has 14 residues. Written as DNA, the CDR3 is TGTGCCAGCAGCAGCGAGGAACCTAACTATGGCTACACCTTC. This encodes CASSSEEPNYGYTF.

The V gene is TRBV19, the J gene TRBJ1-2, with D possibly matching TRBD1 (5 bases). The CDR3 is made up of 14 amino acids. V shed 3 bases and J shed 7 bases, with 15 bases lying between them. Per germline, CDR1 LNHDA and CDR2 SQIVND (reference sequence). The CDR3 reads CASSMTTEFPGYTF. In DNA form, the CDR3 reads TGTGCCAGTAGTATGACGACAGAATTTCCTGGCTACACCTTC.

The table lists this clone with a few counts. The rearrangement uses TRBV10-3 and TRBJ1-1, with TRBD1 identical over 8 bases. Germline V CDR1 and CDR2: ENHRY, SYGVKD. There are 15 residues in the CDR3. V was clipped by 1 base and J by 7 bases; unmatched bases: 8. The CDR3 loop reads CAISEYQGQVNEAFF. In DNA form, the CDR3 reads TGTGCCATCAGTGAGTATCAGGGACAGGTTAATGAAGCTTTCTTT.

The chain has TRBV9 and TRBJ1-2, with unresolved D. Germline V gives CDR1 SGDLS, CDR2 YYNGEE. The CDR3 extends over 13 amino acids. The V gene lost 4 bases and the J gene lost 4 bases, with 11 bases spanning the gap. The CDR3 loop reads CASSPRTGYGYTF. The DNA for the CDR3 is TGTGCCAGCAGCCCCCGGACGGGCTATGGCTACACCTTC. Combining the CDR3 with reference TRBV9 and TRBJ1-2 gives the whole variable domain DSGVTQTPKHLITATGQRVTLRCSPRSGDLSVYWYQQSLDQGLQFLIQYYNGEERAKGNILERFSAQQFPDLHSELNLSSLELGDSALYFCASSPRTGYGYTFGSGTRLTVV.

This chain links TRBV4-1 with TRBJ1-6, with 9 positions matching TRBD1. Germline CDR1 reads MGHRA; CDR2 reads YSYEKL. The CDR3 runs 16 residues. With V trimmed by 0 bases and J by 8 bases, 5 bases remained unmatched. This chain's CDR3 is CASSQEQGALHSPLHF. The CDR3 DNA follows: TGCGCCAGCAGCCAAGAACAGGGGGCTTTACATTCACCCCTCCACTTT.

The genes are TRBV6-5 and TRBJ2-3, with TRBD2 matching 11 bases. This CDR3 has 16 residues. The germline V gene encodes CDR1 MNHEY and CDR2 SVGAGI. The V and J ends lost 0 bases and 4 bases, in that order; junction bases with no gene match: 3. In DNA form, the CDR3 reads TGTGCCAGCAGTTACTCCGGGACTAGCGGCGCAGATACGCAGTATTTT. Translating gives CASSYSGTSGADTQYF.

The chain employs TRBV2 and TRBJ1-1; TRBD1 is a possible D gene (6 bases). Germline values: CDR1 SNHLY, CDR2 FYNNEI. V gave up 1 base and J gave up 3 bases, with 6 bases separating them. This CDR3 has 13 residues. The CDR3 nucleotides read TGTGCCAGCAGTGAAGAGGGGGACACTGAAGCTTTCTTT. It translates to CASSEEGDTEAFF.

The rearrangement joins TRBV9 to TRBJ1-2; D is unresolved. The CDR3 consists of 12 residues. The germline V gene has CDR1 SGDLS and CDR2 YYNGEE. Trimming took off 6 bases at V and 5 bases at J, with 11 bases between the two ends. This chain's CDR3 is CASTHPGYGYTF. For the CDR3, the DNA is TGTGCCAGCACCCATCCCGGGTATGGCTACACCTTC.

The chain joins TRBV21-1 to TRBJ1-3; the table names TRBD1, a call not compared with the DNA. TRBV21-1 has pseudogene status. CDR3 size: 19 residues. CDR3 DNA sequence: TGTGCCAGCAGCAATCTCACCAGGGTCTCCCTACTCTCTGGAAACACCATATATTTT. Its protein product is CASSNLTRVSLLSGNTIYF.

Here the CDR3 reads CASSQGIHYEQYF. The CDR3 DNA follows: TGCGCCAGCAGCCAGGGGATACACTACGAGCAGTACTTC. The V and J genes are TRBV4-1 and TRBJ2-7; D remains unclear. V lost 3 bases and J lost 3, with 9 bases in between. The germline V gene encodes CDR1 MGHRA and CDR2 YSYEKL. The CDR3 extends over 13 amino acids.

The chain is built from TRBV9 and TRBJ2-5; 8 bases align to TRBD1. Germline CDR1 reads SGDLS; CDR2 reads YYNGEE. V shed 0 bases, J shed 4 bases, and the junction held 5 bases outside the gene matches. CDR3 length: 15 amino acids. The DNA of the CDR3 is TGTGCCAGCAGCGTAGCTGGGACAGGTGTAGAGACCCAGTACTTC. Its translation: CASSVAGTGVETQYF.

The rearrangement joins TRBV27 to TRBJ1-6, with D possibly TRBD1 on 5 matching bases. This CDR3 contains 16 residues. V was pared by 2 bases and J by 9 bases, with 17 bases between. The germline V gene has CDR1 MNHEY and CDR2 SMNVEV (reference sequence). The CDR3 DNA follows: TGTGCCAGCAGTTTAATCGGGGGGGTCTCTGGTTCACCCCTCCACTTT. It is translated as CASSLIGGVSGSPLHF.

For this clone: An end of the junction does not agree with germline; a read error may underlie this. The chain has TRBV11-3 and TRBJ1-6; D remains unclear. The CDR3 contains 13 residues. Germline lookup yields CDR1 SGHNT and CDR2 YENEEA. In DNA, the CDR3 is TGTGCCAGCAGCTTAGATTATAGTTCACCCCTCCACTTT. Its protein is CASSLDYSSPLHF.

This rearrangement joins TRBV10-3 to TRBJ1-2; D is perhaps TRBD1 (6 bases). The CDR3 contains 16 residues. With 4 bases removed from V and 0 bases from J, the gap between germline ends came to 15 bases. Germline lookup yields CDR1 ENHRY and CDR2 SYGVKD. This CDR3 reads CAISGTAQGTNYGYTF. The CDR3 DNA sequence: TGTGCCATCAGTGGTACGGCTCAGGGGACTAACTATGGCTACACCTTC.

This chain uses TRBV28 with TRBJ2-1; 8 bases fit TRBD2. V lost 5 bases to trimming and J lost 7 bases; unmatched junction nucleotides: 1. This CDR3 has 12 amino acids. Germline CDR1 MDHEN, CDR2 SYDVKM. CDR3 loop: CASSTGGNEQFF. CDR3 nucleotides: TGTGCCAGCAGTACGGGGGGGAATGAGCAGTTCTTC. Looking up the rest from reference TRBV28 and TRBJ2-1 gives the full variable domain: DVKVTQSSRYLVKRTGEKVFLECVQDMDHENMFWYRQDPGLGLRLIYFSYDVKMKEKGDIPEGYSVSREKKERFSLILESASTNQTSMYLCASSTGGNEQFFGPGTRLTVL.

This clone has more than one count but fewer than ten. This chain uses TRBV11-2 with TRBJ2-1; 10 bases are shared with TRBD1. CDR1 is SGHAT, CDR2 FQNNGV, per germline. This CDR3 comprises 15 residues. Trimming removed 5 bases from V and 8 bases from J; junction bases left unmatched: 9. CDR3 in amino acids: CASSQRDRGYDEQFF. The CDR3 nucleotides read TGTGCCAGCAGCCAAAGGGACAGGGGATACGATGAGCAGTTCTTC.

The genes are TRBV4-1 and TRBJ1-4, with TRBD1 matching over 7 bases. CDR1 and CDR2 from the germline V gene are MGHRA and YSYEKL. This CDR3 has 16 amino acids. V shed 3 bases and J 0 bases; nucleotides not matched to a gene: 4. For the CDR3, the DNA is TGCGCCAGCAGCCACGGACAGGCTTCAACTAATGAAAAACTGTTTTTT. Protein sequence: CASSHGQASTNEKLFF.

The chain carries TRBV29-1 and TRBJ1-2; perhaps TRBD1 as D (6 bases). Germline loops: CDR1 SQVTM, CDR2 ANQGSEA. Trimming took off 5 bases at V and 5 bases at J, with 15 bases between the two ends. This CDR3 spans 13 amino acids. The CDR3 spells CSVTGGDGYGYTF. Written as DNA, the CDR3 is TGCAGCGTTACGGGGGGCGATGGTTATGGCTACACCTTC.

The V gene is TRBV27, the J gene TRBJ2-7, with D possibly called TRBD1 or TRBD2 (5 bases each). Germline CDR1 is MNHEY and CDR2 is SMNVEV (reference sequence). V lost 10 bases and J 0 bases, leaving 10 bases between the germline ends. This CDR3 is 12 amino acids long. The CDR3 loop reads CATGDGSYEQYF. The DNA for the CDR3 is TGTGCCACCGGGGACGGCTCCTACGAGCAGTACTTC.

Comments on this clone: The same CDR3 arises from other DNA sequences in this sample as well. The chain has TRBV6-5 and TRBJ2-5; possible D gene TRBD2, 6 bases. The V end lost 6 bases, the J end lost 5 bases, and 16 bases lay between the germline ends. The CDR3 consists of 14 residues. From germline, CDR1 is MNHEY and CDR2 SVGAGI. In DNA, the CDR3 is TGTGCCAGCAGACTACTGGCGGGGAGGGAGACCCAGTACTTC. The encoded protein is CASRLLAGRETQYF.

The V call is TRBV15, the J call TRBJ2-3; TRBD1 or TRBD2 may be the D gene (6 bases each). Looked up from germline, CDR1 is LNHNV and CDR2 is YYDKDF (reference sequence). V was shortened by 3 bases and J by 2 bases, with 12 bases between the two germline ends. CDR3 length: 15 amino acids. The CDR3: CATSRSGAPTDTQYF. CDR3 nucleotides: TGTGCCACCAGCAGGTCGGGGGCACCCACAGATACGCAGTATTTT.

The chain has TRBV7-2 and TRBJ2-7; D ambiguous. Germline V gene sequence: CDR1 SGHTA, CDR2 FQGNSA. V shed 6 bases and J shed 1 base, with 13 bases lying between them. The CDR3 is 14 residues long. For the CDR3, the DNA is TGTGCCAGCAGGGAGTTGGACCAATCCTACGAGCAGTACTTC. Its translation: CASRELDQSYEQYF.

A single count supports this clone. The chain is built from TRBV19 and TRBJ1-5, with D tentatively TRBD1 (6 bases). Germline-derived CDR1 and CDR2 are LNHDA and SQIVND (reference sequence). V was shortened by 4 bases and J by 4 bases, with 8 bases between the two germline ends. This CDR3 comprises 13 residues. This CDR3 reads CASSSDRNQPQHF. CDR3 bases: TGTGCCAGTAGTAGTGACAGGAATCAGCCCCAGCATTTT.